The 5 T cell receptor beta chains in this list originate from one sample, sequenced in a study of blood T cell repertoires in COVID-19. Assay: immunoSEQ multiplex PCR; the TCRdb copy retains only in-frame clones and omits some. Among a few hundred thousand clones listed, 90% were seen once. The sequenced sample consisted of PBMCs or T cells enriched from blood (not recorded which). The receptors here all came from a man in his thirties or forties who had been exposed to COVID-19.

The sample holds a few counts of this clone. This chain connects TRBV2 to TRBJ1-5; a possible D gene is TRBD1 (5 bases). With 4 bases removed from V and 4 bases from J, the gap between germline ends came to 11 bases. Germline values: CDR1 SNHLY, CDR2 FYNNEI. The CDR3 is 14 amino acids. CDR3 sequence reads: CASSVMGQNQPQHF. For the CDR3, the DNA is TGTGCCAGCAGTGTTATGGGGCAGAATCAGCCCCAGCATTTT.

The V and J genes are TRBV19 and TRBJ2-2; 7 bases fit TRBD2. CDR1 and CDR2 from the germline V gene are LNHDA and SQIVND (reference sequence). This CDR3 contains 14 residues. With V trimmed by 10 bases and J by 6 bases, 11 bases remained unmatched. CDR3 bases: TGTGCCACCCTGACTAGCTCCAGGGCCGGGGAGCTGTTTTTT. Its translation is CATLTSSRAGELFF.

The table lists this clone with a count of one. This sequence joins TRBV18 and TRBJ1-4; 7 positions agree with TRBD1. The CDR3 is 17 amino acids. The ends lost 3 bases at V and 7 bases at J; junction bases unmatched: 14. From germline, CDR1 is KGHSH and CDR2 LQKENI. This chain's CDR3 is CASSPQGIKGAIEKLFF. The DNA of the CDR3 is TGTGCCAGCTCACCCCAGGGTATTAAGGGGGCCATTGAAAAACTGTTTTTT.

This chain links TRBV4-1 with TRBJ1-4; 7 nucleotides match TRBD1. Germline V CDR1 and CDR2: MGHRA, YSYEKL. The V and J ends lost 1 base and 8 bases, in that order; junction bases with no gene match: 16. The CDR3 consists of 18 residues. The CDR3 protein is CASSQGFGTRGVWEKLFF. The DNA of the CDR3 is TGCGCCAGCAGCCAAGGCTTTGGTACCAGGGGGGTGTGGGAAAAACTGTTTTTT.

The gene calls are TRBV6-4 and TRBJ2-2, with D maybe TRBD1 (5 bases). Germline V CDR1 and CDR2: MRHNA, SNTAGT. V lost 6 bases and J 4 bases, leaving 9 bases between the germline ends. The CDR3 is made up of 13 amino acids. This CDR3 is CASSRVGTGELFF. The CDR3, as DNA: TGTGCCAGCAGCAGGGTTGGCACCGGGGAGCTGTTTTTT.